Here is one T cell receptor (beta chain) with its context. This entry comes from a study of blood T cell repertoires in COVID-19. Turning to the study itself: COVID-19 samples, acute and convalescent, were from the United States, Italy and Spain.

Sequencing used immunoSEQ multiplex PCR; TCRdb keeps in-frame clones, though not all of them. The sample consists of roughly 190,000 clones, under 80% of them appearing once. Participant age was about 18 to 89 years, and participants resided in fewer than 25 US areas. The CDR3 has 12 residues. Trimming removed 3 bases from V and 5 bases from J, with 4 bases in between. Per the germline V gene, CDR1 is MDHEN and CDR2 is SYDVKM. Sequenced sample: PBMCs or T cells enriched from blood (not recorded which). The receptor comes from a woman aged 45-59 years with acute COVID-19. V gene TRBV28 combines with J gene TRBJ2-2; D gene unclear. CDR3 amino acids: CASSFVTGELFF. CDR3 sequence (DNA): TGTGCCAGCAGTTTCGTAACCGGGGAGCTGTTTTTT.